These 27 T cell receptor beta chains came from one sample sequenced in a study of OX40 agonist ivuxolimab in advanced cancers. Libraries were constructed by the immunoSEQ multiplex PCR assay. Sourced from immuneACCESS, this table was stored by TCRdb with only in-frame sequences that have V and J called. A share of the clones is absent; for the studies checked, an unresolved V gene accounts for under half, and the remainder has no known explanation. Within this sample are some 21,000 clones, with around nine tenths of them counted one time only. Jointly, the top ten make up roughly 25% of the sample. The input for sequencing was CD4+ or CD8+ T cells sorted from blood, taken in a trial of the OX40 agonist ivuxolimab. Receptors originate from an adult with an advanced solid tumor such as melanoma, head and neck, liver or kidney cancer.

The V call is TRBV27, the J call TRBJ2-2; D may match TRBD1 or TRBD2 (6 bases each). CDR3 length: 16 residues. Germline V gene sequence: CDR1 MNHEY, CDR2 SMNVEV (reference sequence). Between the trimmed V and J ends, which lost 1 base and 3 bases, there was a span of 12 bases. The CDR3 loop reads CASSLYGGEYTGELFF. The CDR3 nucleotides are TGTGCCAGCAGTTTATACGGGGGCGAATACACCGGGGAGCTGTTTTTT.

The chain combines TRBV11-3 with TRBJ2-2, with D unresolved. The CDR3 runs 14 residues. The V and J ends lost 3 bases and 2 bases respectively, with 7 bases between them. CDR1 SGHNT and CDR2 YENEEA come from the germline V gene. CDR3 nucleotides: TGTGCCAGCAGCTTGCTGACTAACACCGGGGAGCTGTTTTTT. Translated: CASSLLTNTGELFF.

Of note for this clone: A junction end diverges from the germline sequence, so it may reflect a read error. The chain employs TRBV7-7 and TRBJ2-7; D gene ambiguous. The CDR3 covers 15 residues. CDR1 and CDR2 (germline): SSHAT, FNYEAQ (reference sequence). The CDR3 loop is CASSLGLGRSYEQYF. The CDR3 DNA reads TGTGCTAGCAGCTTAGGGCTGGGTCGATCCTACGAGCAGTACTTC.

The rearrangement uses TRBV25-1 and TRBJ1-1; 11 nucleotides match TRBD1. The germline CDR1 and CDR2 sequences are MGHDK and SYGVNS. This CDR3 region has 14 residues. J lost 7 bases, V lost 7 bases, and 8 bases had no gene match. For the CDR3, the DNA is TGTGCCAGCATTGGACAGGGGGCGGCTGGTGAAGCTTTCTTT. Amino acids: CASIGQGAAGEAFF.

The chain joins TRBV9 to TRBJ2-7, with 9 nucleotides matching TRBD1. Unmatched junction bases numbered 5, after V lost 2 bases and J lost 2 bases. The germline gives CDR1 SGDLS, CDR2 YYNGEE. The CDR3 has 15 residues. CDR3 residues: CASSVGGDRAYEQYF. DNA of the CDR3: TGTGCCAGCAGCGTCGGAGGGGACAGGGCCTACGAGCAGTACTTC.

The chain combines TRBV29-1 with TRBJ2-1; D is perhaps TRBD2 (6 bases). The CDR3 loop spans 14 amino acids. Germline-derived CDR1 and CDR2 are SQVTM and ANQGSEA. Trimming took off 7 bases at V and 0 bases at J, with 13 bases between the two ends. The CDR3 here is CSAKRAYSYNEQFF. The CDR3 DNA follows: TGCAGCGCCAAGCGGGCTTACTCCTACAATGAGCAGTTCTTC.

The chain is built from TRBV10-3 and TRBJ2-1; D uncertain. CDR1 is ENHRY, CDR2 SYGVKD, per germline. This CDR3 is built from 13 residues. Trimming removed 3 bases at V and 6 bases at J, with 9 bases between. CDR3 DNA: TGTGCCATCAGTGACGAAGGGCCCAATGAGCAGTTCTTC. This sequence encodes CAISDEGPNEQFF.

The rearrangement joins TRBV5-6 to TRBJ2-1; D uncertain. Germline lookup yields CDR1 SGHDT and CDR2 YYEEEE. Trimming removed 0 bases at V and 9 bases at J, with 10 bases between. This CDR3 region has 13 residues. The CDR3 loop is CASSLVQLGEQFF. CDR3 coding DNA: TGTGCCAGCAGCTTGGTCCAGTTAGGTGAGCAGTTCTTC.

The chain links TRBV5-6 to TRBJ2-2, with D tentatively TRBD1 (6 bases). This CDR3 is 13 amino acids long. Trimming removed 6 bases from V and 7 bases from J, with 13 bases in between. CDR1 SGHDT and CDR2 YYEEEE come from the germline V gene. CDR3 sequence: CASTITGFGELFF. The CDR3 DNA sequence: TGTGCCAGCACCATTACAGGGTTCGGGGAGCTGTTTTTT. Variable domain in full (rest from reference TRBV5-6 and TRBJ2-2): DAGVTQSPTHLIKTRGQQVTLRCSPKSGHDTVSWYQQALGQGPQFIFQYYEEEERQRGNFPDRFSGHQFPNYSSELNVNALLLGDSALYLCASTITGFGELFFGEGSRLTVL.

The gene calls are TRBV4-3 and TRBJ2-7; possible D gene TRBD1, 5 bases. From germline, CDR1 is LGHNA and CDR2 YSLEER. Deletions cut 2 bases from V and 5 bases from J, with 16 bases between. This CDR3 spans 15 amino acids. The CDR3 loop reads CASSQRYHRSNEQYF. CDR3 nucleotide sequence: TGCGCCAGCAGCCAAAGGTATCACAGGAGCAACGAGCAGTACTTC.

The rearrangement uses TRBV7-9 and TRBJ2-1, with D perhaps TRBD2 (6 bases). Germline V gene data show CDR1 as SEHNR and CDR2 as FQNEAQ (reference sequence). The germline V and J ends were trimmed by 5 bases and 5 bases, with 16 bases remaining between them. This CDR3 is built from 15 residues. The CDR3 spells CASSHGGRMDNEQFF. The CDR3 DNA follows: TGTGCCAGCAGCCACGGAGGGAGGATGGACAATGAGCAGTTCTTC.

The chain joins TRBV2 to TRBJ2-3; tentative D call: TRBD2 (6 bases). The CDR3 length is 16 residues. Trimming cost V 5 bases and J 4 bases, with 19 bases left between them. Germline loops: CDR1 SNHLY, CDR2 FYNNEI. CDR3 residues: CASSLLWGELADTQYF. CDR3 sequence (DNA): TGTGCCAGCAGTCTCCTGTGGGGGGAACTGGCAGATACGCAGTATTTT.

This clone qualifies as medium-sized. CDR3 DNA sequence: TGCGCCAGCAGCCAAGATCCCGGGAGCACAGATACGCAGTATTTT. As protein: CASSQDPGSTDTQYF. The gene calls are TRBV4-1 and TRBJ2-3; D not certain. Looked up from germline, CDR1 is MGHRA and CDR2 is YSYEKL. CDR3 length equals 15 residues. V was cut by 0 bases and J by 0 bases, with 7 bases left in between.

This clone has only one observation. The genes are TRBV14 and TRBJ1-2; possible D gene TRBD1, 6 bases. From germline, CDR1 is SGHDN and CDR2 FVKESK. The CDR3 extends over 14 amino acids. Trimming shortened V by 1 base and J by 4 bases, and 10 bases separated the two germline ends. The CDR3 is CASSQVGGVYGYTF. Here the CDR3 DNA reads TGTGCCAGCAGCCAAGTGGGGGGCGTCTATGGCTACACCTTC.

The genes are TRBV6-5 and TRBJ1-1; weak D call: TRBD1 (5 bases). The CDR3 is 15 amino acids. Germline V gene data show CDR1 as MNHEY and CDR2 as SVGAGI. The V gene lost 4 bases and the J gene lost 4 bases, with 16 bases spanning the gap. CDR3 DNA sequence: TGTGCCAGCAGTTCCCCCGGGCAGGGCGGCACTGAAGCTTTCTTT. Translating gives CASSSPGQGGTEAFF.

This sequence joins TRBV11-2 and TRBJ1-1, with D possibly matching TRBD1 (5 bases). The germline CDR1 and CDR2 sequences are SGHAT and FQNNGV. Trimming took 3 bases from V and 6 from J, leaving 8 bases between them. CDR3 size: 12 residues. CDR3 sequence reads: CASSFMGAEAFF. The DNA for the CDR3 is TGTGCCAGCAGCTTTATGGGGGCTGAAGCTTTCTTT.

The rearrangement joins TRBV29-1 to TRBJ2-1, with a weak D call TRBD1 (6 bases). V lost 3 bases to trimming and J lost 6 bases, with 9 bases between them. From germline, CDR1 is SQVTM and CDR2 ANQGSEA. This CDR3 spans 12 amino acids. The CDR3 DNA sequence: TGCAGCGTTGAGGGGGACATCAATGAGCAGTTCTTC. Amino acids: CSVEGDINEQFF.

The CDR3 reads CASSHSSGREQFF. The CDR3 DNA is TGTGCCAGCAGCCACTCATCGGGCAGGGAGCAGTTCTTC. The J gene is TRBJ2-1, the V gene TRBV27; the D is unclear. Between the trimmed V and J ends, which lost 6 bases and 10 bases, there was a span of 16 bases. The V gene's germline CDR1 is MNHEY and CDR2 SMNVEV (reference sequence). The CDR3 consists of 13 residues.

The V and J genes are TRBV18 and TRBJ2-7, with D tentatively TRBD1 (5 bases). Germline CDR1 and CDR2: KGHSH and LQKENI. The V gene lost 2 bases and the J gene lost 0 bases, with 8 bases spanning the gap. This CDR3 has 14 amino acids. The CDR3 DNA is TGTGCCAGCTCACCAGAGACAGACTCCTACGAGCAGTACTTC. This encodes CASSPETDSYEQYF.

The CDR3 region is CASSWTGNEKLFF. The DNA for the CDR3 is TGTGCCAGCAGCTGGACAGGGAACGAAAAACTGTTTTTT. The chain employs TRBV5-5 and TRBJ1-4, with 8 bases fitting TRBD1. Trimming removed 3 bases from V and 8 bases from J; junction bases left unmatched: 3. There are 13 residues in the CDR3. Germline V CDR1 and CDR2: SGHKS, YYEKEE (reference sequence).

The chain uses TRBV4-1 and TRBJ2-7; D gene unclear. This CDR3 is 14 amino acids long. Germline V lookup: CDR1 MGHRA, CDR2 YSYEKL. V was pared by 1 base and J by 0 bases, with 7 bases between. CDR3 sequence reads: CASSQVAGSYEQYF. In nucleotides, the CDR3 is TGCGCCAGCAGCCAAGTTGCAGGCTCCTACGAGCAGTACTTC.

The chain carries TRBV4-3 and TRBJ2-7; the match to TRBD1 covers 9 bases. There are 16 residues in the CDR3. V shed 0 bases, J shed 0 bases, and the junction held 3 bases outside the gene matches. Per the germline V gene, CDR1 is LGHNA and CDR2 is YSLEER. The DNA for the CDR3 is TGCGCCAGCAGCCAAGATGGACAGGGGTACTCCTACGAGCAGTACTTC. Translating it yields CASSQDGQGYSYEQYF.

The CDR3 sequence: CASSLAPRDGSYEQYF. The DNA of the CDR3 is TGTGCCAGCAGCTTAGCCCCCCGGGACGGATCCTACGAGCAGTACTTC. The chain employs TRBV11-1 and TRBJ2-7, with D tentatively TRBD1 or TRBD2 (5 bases each). Germline values: CDR1 SGHAT, CDR2 FQDESV (reference sequence). This CDR3 region has 16 residues. V was shortened by 0 bases and J by 1 base, with 13 bases between the two germline ends.

This clone occurred a few times. The chain carries TRBV5-5 and TRBJ1-2; D remains unclear. V lost 4 bases, J lost 4 bases, and 17 bases lay in between. The CDR3 runs to 15 residues. CDR1 SGHKS and CDR2 YYEKEE come from the germline V gene (reference sequence). CDR3 loop: CASSPPEGYGYGYTF. In DNA, the CDR3 is TGTGCCAGCAGCCCCCCCGAGGGATACGGCTATGGCTACACCTTC.

The CDR3 region has the DNA TGTGCCAGCAGCCAACTGGAGATTCAGTACTTC. This codes for CASSQLEIQYF. The V and J genes are TRBV16 and TRBJ2-4; D unresolved. The CDR3 totals 11 residues. CDR1 KGHSY and CDR2 FQNENV come from the germline V gene. Trimming took off 2 bases at V and 10 bases at J, with 6 bases between the two ends.

This chain uses TRBV7-8 with TRBJ2-1, with D maybe TRBD2 (6 bases). Germline assignment: CDR1 SGHVS and CDR2 FQNEAQ. This CDR3 is 16 amino acids long. V lost 1 base and J 1 base, leaving 11 bases between the germline ends. The CDR3, as DNA: TGTGCCAGCAGCTTAGTGGGAGGATCTTCCTACAATGAGCAGTTCTTC. Translating gives CASSLVGGSSYNEQFF.

The V gene is TRBV29-1, the J gene TRBJ2-3; TRBD2 is a possible D gene (5 bases). The CDR3 length is 13 residues. CDR1 is SQVTM, CDR2 ANQGSEA, per germline. The germline V and J ends were trimmed by 1 base and 4 bases, with 9 bases remaining between them. The CDR3 sequence is CSVEGGRADTQYF. The CDR3, as DNA: TGCAGCGTTGAAGGAGGGCGGGCAGATACGCAGTATTTT.